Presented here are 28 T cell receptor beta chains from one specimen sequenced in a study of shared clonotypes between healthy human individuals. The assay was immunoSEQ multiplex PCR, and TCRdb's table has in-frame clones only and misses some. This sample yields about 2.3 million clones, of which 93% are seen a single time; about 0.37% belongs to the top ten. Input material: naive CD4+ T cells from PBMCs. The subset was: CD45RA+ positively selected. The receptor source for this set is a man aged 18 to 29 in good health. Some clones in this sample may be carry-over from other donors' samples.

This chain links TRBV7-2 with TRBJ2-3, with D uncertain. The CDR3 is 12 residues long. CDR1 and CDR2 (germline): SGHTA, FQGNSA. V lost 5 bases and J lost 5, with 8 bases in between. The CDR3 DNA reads TGTGCCAGCAGCCCGTCAGGAGATACGCAGTATTTT. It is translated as CASSPSGDTQYF.

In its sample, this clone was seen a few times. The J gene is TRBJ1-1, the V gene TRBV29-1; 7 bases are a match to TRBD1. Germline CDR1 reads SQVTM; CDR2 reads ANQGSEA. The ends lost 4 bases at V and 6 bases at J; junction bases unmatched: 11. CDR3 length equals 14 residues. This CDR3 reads CSVVRQGPGPEAFF. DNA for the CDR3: TGCAGCGTTGTCCGACAGGGCCCAGGGCCTGAAGCTTTCTTT.

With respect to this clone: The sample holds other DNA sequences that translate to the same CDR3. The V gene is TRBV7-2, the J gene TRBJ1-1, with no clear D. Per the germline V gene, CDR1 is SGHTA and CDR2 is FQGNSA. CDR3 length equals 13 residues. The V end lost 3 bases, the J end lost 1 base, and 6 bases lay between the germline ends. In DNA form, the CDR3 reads TGTGCCAGCAGCTTCACTGCGAACACTGAAGCTTTCTTT. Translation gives CASSFTANTEAFF.

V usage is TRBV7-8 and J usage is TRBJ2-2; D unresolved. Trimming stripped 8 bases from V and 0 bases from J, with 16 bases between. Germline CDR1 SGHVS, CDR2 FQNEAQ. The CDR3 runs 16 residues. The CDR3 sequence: CASYTRGLANTGELFF. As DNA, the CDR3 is TGTGCCAGCTACACCCGAGGTCTCGCGAACACCGGGGAGCTGTTTTTT.

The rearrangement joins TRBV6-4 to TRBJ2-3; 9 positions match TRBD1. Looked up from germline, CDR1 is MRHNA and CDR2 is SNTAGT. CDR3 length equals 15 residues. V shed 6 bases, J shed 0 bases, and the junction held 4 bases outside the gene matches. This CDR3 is CASRAGTGSTDTQYF. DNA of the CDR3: TGTGCCAGCAGGGCCGGGACAGGGAGCACAGATACGCAGTATTTT.

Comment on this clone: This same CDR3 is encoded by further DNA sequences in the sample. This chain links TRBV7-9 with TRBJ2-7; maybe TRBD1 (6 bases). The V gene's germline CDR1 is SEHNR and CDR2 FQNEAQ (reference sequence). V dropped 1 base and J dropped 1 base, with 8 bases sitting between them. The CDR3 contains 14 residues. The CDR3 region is CASSLGTVSYEQYF. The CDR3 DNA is TGTGCCAGCAGCTTAGGGACAGTTTCCTACGAGCAGTACTTC.

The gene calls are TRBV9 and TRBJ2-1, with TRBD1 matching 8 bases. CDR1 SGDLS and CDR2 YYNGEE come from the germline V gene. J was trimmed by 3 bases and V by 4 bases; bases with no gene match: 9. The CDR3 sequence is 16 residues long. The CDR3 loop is CASSPISGGGYNEQFF. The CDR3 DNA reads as TGTGCCAGCAGCCCTATTTCAGGGGGCGGCTACAATGAGCAGTTCTTC.

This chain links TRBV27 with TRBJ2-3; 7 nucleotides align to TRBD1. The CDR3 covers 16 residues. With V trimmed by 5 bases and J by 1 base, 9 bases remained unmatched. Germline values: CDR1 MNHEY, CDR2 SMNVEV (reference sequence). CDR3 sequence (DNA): TGTGCCAGCAGTATACCCCGGACAGGCCGCACAGATACGCAGTATTTT. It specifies CASSIPRTGRTDTQYF.

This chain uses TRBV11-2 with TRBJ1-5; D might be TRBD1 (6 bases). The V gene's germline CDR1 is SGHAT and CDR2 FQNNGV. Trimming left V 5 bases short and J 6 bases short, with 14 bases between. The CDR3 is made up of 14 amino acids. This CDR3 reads CASSAHRAGQPQHF. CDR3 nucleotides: TGTGCCAGCAGCGCCCACAGGGCGGGTCAGCCCCAGCATTTT. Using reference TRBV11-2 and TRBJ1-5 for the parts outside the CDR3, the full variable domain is EAGVAQSPRYKIIEKRQSVAFWCNPISGHATLYWYQQILGQGPKLLIQFQNNGVVDDSQLPKDRFSAERLKGVDSTLKIQPAKLEDSAVYLCASSAHRAGQPQHFGDGTRLSIL.

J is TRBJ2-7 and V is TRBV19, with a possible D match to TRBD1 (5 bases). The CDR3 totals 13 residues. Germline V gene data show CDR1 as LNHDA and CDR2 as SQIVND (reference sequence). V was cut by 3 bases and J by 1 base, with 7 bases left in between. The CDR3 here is CASSMGQSYEQYF. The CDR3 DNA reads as TGTGCCAGTAGTATGGGGCAGTCCTACGAGCAGTACTTC.

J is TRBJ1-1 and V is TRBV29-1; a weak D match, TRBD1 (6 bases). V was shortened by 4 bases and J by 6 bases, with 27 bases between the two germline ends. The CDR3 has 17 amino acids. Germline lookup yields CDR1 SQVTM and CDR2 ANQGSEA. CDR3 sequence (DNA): TGCAGCGTTGCAACGTTGGGGGGGCGGGAGTTGAGGGCTGAAGCTTTCTTT. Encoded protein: CSVATLGGRELRAEAFF. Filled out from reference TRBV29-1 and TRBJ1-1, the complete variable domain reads SAVISQKPSRDICQRGTSLTIQCQVDSQVTMMFWYRQQPGQSLTLIATANQGSEATYESGFVIDKFPISRPNLTFSTLTVSNMSPEDSSIYLCSVATLGGRELRAEAFFGQGTRLTVV.

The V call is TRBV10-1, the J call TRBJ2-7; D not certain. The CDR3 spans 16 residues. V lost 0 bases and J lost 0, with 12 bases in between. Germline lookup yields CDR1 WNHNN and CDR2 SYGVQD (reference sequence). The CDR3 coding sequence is TGCGCCAGCAGTGAGTCGAAACGGATCCGCTCCTACGAGCAGTACTTC. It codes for CASSESKRIRSYEQYF.

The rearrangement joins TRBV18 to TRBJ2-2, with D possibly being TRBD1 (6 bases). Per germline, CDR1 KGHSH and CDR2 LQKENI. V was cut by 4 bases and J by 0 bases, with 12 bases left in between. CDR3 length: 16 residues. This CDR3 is CASSLRDNANTGELFF. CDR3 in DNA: TGTGCCAGCTCACTACGGGACAACGCGAACACCGGGGAGCTGTTTTTT.

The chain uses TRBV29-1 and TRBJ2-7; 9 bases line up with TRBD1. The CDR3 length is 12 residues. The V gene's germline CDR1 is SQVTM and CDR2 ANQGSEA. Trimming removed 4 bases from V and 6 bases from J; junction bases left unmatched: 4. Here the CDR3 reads CSVGQGDGEQYF. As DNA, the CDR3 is TGCAGCGTTGGACAGGGGGATGGCGAGCAGTACTTC.

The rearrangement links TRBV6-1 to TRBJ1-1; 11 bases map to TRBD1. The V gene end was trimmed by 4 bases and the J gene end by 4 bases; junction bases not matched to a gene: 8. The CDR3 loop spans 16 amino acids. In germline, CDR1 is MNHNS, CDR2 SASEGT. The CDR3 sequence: CASSGWDRGFGTEAFF. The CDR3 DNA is TGTGCCAGCAGTGGCTGGGACAGGGGGTTCGGCACTGAAGCTTTCTTT.

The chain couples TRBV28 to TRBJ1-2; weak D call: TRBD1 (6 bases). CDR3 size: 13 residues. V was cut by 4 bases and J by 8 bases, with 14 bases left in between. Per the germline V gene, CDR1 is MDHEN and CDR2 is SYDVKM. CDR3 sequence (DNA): TGTGCCAGCAGTTCCCGACAAGGACAGGGCTACACCTTC. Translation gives CASSSRQGQGYTF.

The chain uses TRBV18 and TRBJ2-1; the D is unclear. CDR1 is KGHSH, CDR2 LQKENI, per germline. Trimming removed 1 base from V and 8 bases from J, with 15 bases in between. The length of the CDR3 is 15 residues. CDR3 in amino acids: CASSPQAVVGYEQFF. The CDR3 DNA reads TGTGCCAGCTCACCACAGGCCGTGGTTGGCTATGAGCAGTTCTTC.

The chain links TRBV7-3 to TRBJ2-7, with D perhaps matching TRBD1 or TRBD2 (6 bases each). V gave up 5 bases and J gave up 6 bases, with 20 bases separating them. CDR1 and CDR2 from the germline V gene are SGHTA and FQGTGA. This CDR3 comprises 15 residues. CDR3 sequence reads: CASSRVGGGGAEQYF. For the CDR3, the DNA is TGTGCCAGCAGCCGAGTGGGGGGCGGAGGTGCCGAGCAGTACTTC. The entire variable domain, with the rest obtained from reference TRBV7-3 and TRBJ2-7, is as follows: GAGVSQTPSNKVTEKGKYVELRCDPISGHTALYWYRQSLGQGPEFLIYFQGTGAADDSGLPNDRFFAVRPEGSVSTLKIQRTERGDSAVYLCASSRVGGGGAEQYFGPGTRLTVT.

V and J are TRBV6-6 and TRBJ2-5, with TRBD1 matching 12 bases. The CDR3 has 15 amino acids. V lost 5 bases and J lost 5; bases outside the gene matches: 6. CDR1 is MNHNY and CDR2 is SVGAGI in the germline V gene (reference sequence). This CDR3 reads CASSAPGQGAETQYF. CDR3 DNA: TGTGCCAGCAGTGCCCCGGGACAGGGGGCGGAGACCCAGTACTTC.

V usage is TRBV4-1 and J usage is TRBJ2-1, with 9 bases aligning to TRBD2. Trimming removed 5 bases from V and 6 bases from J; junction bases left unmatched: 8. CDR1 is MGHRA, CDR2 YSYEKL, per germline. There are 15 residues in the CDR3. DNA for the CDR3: TGCGCCAGCAGCTCAGATATGACTAGCGGCAATGAGCAGTTCTTC. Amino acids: CASSSDMTSGNEQFF.

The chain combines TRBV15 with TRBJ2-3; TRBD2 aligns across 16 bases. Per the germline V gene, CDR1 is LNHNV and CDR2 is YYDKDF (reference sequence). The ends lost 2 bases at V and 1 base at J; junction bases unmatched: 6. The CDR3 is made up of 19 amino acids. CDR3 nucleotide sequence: TGTGCCACCAGCAGACCGGGACTAGCGGGAGGGCAGGGCACAGATACGCAGTATTTT. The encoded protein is CATSRPGLAGGQGTDTQYF.

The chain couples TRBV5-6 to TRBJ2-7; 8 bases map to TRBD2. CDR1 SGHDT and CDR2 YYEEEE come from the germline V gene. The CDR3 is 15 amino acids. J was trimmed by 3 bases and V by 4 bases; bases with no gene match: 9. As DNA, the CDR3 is TGTGCCAGCAGCGAAACGGGACTAGTTTTCTACGAGCAGTACTTC. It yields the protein CASSETGLVFYEQYF. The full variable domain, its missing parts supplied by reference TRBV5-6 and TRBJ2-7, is DAGVTQSPTHLIKTRGQQVTLRCSPKSGHDTVSWYQQALGQGPQFIFQYYEEEERQRGNFPDRFSGHQFPNYSSELNVNALLLGDSALYLCASSETGLVFYEQYFGPGTRLTVT.

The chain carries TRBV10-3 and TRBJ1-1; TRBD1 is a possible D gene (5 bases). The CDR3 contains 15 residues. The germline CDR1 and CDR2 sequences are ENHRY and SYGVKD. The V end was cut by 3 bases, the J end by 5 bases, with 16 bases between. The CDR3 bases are TGTGCCATCAGTGAAGGGGTTTACCCGGGGACTGAAGCTTTCTTT. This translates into CAISEGVYPGTEAFF.

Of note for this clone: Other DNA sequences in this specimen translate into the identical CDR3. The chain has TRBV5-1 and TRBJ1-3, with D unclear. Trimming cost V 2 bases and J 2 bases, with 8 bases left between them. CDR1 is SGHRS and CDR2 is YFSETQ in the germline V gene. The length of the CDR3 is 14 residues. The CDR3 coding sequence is TGCGCCAGCAGCTTTGGCGGGACTGGAAACACCATATATTTT. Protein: CASSFGGTGNTIYF.

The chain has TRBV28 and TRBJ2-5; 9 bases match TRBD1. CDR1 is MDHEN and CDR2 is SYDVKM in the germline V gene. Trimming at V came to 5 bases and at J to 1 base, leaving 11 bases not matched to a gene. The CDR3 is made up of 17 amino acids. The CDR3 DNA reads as TGTGCCAGCAGTCCTCTTGGGACAGGGCACCTCCAAGAGACCCAGTACTTC. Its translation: CASSPLGTGHLQETQYF.

The CDR3 loop is CASANRGDEQFF. Written as DNA, the CDR3 is TGTGCCAGCGCGAACCGGGGAGATGAGCAGTTCTTC. The chain joins TRBV9 to TRBJ2-1, with a tentative D call TRBD2 (5 bases). Looked up from germline, CDR1 is SGDLS and CDR2 is YYNGEE. This CDR3 has 12 residues. Trimming removed 7 bases at V and 8 bases at J, with 13 bases between.

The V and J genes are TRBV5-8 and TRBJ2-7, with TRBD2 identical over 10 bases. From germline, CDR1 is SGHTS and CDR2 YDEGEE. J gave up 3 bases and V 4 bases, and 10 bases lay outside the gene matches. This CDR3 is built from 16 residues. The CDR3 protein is CASSPATSGQLYEQYF. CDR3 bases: TGTGCCAGCAGCCCCGCGACTAGCGGGCAGCTCTACGAGCAGTACTTC.

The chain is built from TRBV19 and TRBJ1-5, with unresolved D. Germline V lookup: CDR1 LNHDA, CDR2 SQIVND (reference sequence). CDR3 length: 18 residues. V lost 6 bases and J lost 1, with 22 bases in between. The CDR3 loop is CASSSLRSPSISNQPQHF. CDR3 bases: TGTGCCAGTAGCTCTCTCCGGAGTCCGAGTATAAGCAATCAGCCCCAGCATTTT.